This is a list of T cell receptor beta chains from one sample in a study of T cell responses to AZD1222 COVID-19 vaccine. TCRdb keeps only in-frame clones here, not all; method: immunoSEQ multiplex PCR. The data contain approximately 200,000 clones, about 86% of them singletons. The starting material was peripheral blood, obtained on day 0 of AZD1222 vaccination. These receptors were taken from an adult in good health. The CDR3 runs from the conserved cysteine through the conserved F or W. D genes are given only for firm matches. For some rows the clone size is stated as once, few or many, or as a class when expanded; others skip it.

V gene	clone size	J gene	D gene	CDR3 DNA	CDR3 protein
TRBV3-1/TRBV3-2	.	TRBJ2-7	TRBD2	TGTGCCAGCAGCCAGCGGGGGTTCCCCTACGAGCAGTACTTC	CASSQRGFPYEQYF
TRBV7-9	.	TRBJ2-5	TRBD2	TGTGCCAGCAGCATAGCGGGGGGGACCTTGGAGACCCAGTACTTC	CASSIAGGTLETQYF
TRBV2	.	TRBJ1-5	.	TGTGCCAGCAGGGAGGGGTGGCAGCCCCAGCATTTT	CASREGWQPQHF
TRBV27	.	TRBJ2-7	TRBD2	TGTGCCAGCAGTCCAGGGACTAGCGCAAACGAGCAGTACTTC	CASSPGTSANEQYF
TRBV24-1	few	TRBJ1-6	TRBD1	TGTGCCACCAGCTCCGGGACAGGGCTTCATAGGGTGAACTTT	CATSSGTGLHRVNF
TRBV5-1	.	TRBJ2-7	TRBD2	TGCGCCAGCAGCTTAGTTCCCGCGGGGGGTTACGAGCAGTACTTC	CASSLVPAGGYEQYF
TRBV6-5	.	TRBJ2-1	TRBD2	TGTGCCAGCACGCGACTAGCGGGGGGCAATGAGCAGTTCTTC	CASTRLAGGNEQFF
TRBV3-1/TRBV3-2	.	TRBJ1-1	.	TGTGCCAGCAGCCTGGCCAACACTGAAGCTTTCTTT	CASSLANTEAFF
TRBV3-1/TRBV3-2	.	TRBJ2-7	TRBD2	TGTGCCAGCAGCCCCCAACTAGCGGGGGAACGAGGCGAGCAGTACTTC	CASSPQLAGERGEQYF
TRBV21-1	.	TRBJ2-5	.	TGTGCCAGCAGCATCCACCCCCGGGACAGGGGCCAAGAGACCCAGTACTTC	CASSIHPRDRGQETQYF
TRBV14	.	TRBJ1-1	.	TGTGCCAGCAGCCAAGAATTGGTAACTGAAGCTTTCTTT	CASSQELVTEAFF
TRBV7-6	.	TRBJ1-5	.	TGTGCCAGCAGCGCGGGCAGCAATCAGCCCCAGCATTTT	CASSAGSNQPQHF
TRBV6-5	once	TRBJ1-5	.	TGTGCCAGCAGTTACGACGGGAATCAGCCCCAGCATTTT	CASSYDGNQPQHF
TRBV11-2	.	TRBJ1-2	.	TGTGCCAGCAGCCCCGGGGCCGTGAACTATGGCTACACCTTC	CASSPGAVNYGYTF
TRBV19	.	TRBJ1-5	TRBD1	TGTGCCAGTAGTAGACAGGGGGGCCAGCCCCAGCATTTT	CASSRQGGQPQHF
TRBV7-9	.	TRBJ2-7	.	TGTGCCAGCAGACCAGCCACAGGGTACGAGCAGTACTTC	CASRPATGYEQYF
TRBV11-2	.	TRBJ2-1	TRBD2	TGTGCCAGCAGCTTAGGCCTTGCTAGCGGGCCCTACAATGAGCAGTTCTTC	CASSLGLASGPYNEQFF
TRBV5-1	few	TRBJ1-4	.	TGCGCCAGCAGCCGCTTCGGGAGAAATGAAAAACTGTTTTTT	CASSRFGRNEKLFF
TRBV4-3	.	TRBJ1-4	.	TGCGCCAGCAGCCAAGAGGTACACTTCCCCCTTGAAAAACTGTTTTTT	CASSQEVHFPLEKLFF
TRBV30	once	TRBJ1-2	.	TGTGCCTGGAACCGGGGGCTCTATGGCTACACCTTC	CAWNRGLYGYTF
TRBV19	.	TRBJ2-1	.	TGTGCCAGTAGGCCGTTATCCGAGCGGCCCTCCTACAATGAGCAGTTCTTC	CASRPLSERPSYNEQFF
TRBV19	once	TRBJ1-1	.	TGTGCCAGTAGTGCAACTAACTTCAACACTGAAGCTTTCTTT	CASSATNFNTEAFF
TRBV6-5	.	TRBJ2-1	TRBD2	TGTGCCAGCAGGACCGGGACTAGCGGGGTTAATGAGCAGTTCTTC	CASRTGTSGVNEQFF
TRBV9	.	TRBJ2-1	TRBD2	TGTGCCAGCAGCGAAACGGGGGGGCCTTTAAATGAGCAGTTCTTC	CASSETGGPLNEQFF
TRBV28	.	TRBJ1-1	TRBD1	TGTGCCAGCAGCCGTTTCTCAACAGGGGGAGGCACTGAAGCTTTCTTT	CASSRFSTGGGTEAFF
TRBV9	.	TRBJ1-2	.	TGTGCCAGCAGCGTAGGGAAGTCGGGGAGCTATGGCTACACCTTC	CASSVGKSGSYGYTF
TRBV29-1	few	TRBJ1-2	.	TGCAGCGTGGGAAATCAGGGCTACACCTTC	CSVGNQGYTF
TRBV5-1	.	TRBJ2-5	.	TGCGCCAGCAGCCTTGAGACGGAGACCCAGTACTTC	CASSLETETQYF
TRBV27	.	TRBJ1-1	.	TGTGCCAGCAGATTGGGCACTGAAGCTTTCTTT	CASRLGTEAFF
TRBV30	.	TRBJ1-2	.	TGTGCCTGGAGTGAACAGAACTATGGCTACACCTTC	CAWSEQNYGYTF
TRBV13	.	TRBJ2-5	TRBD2	TGTGCCAGCAGCTTAAGCGGGGGGGCGCTTGAGACCCAGTACTTC	CASSLSGGALETQYF
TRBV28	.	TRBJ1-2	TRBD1	TGTGCCAGTGGAACAGGGGGCCGAAACTATGGCTACACCTTC	CASGTGGRNYGYTF
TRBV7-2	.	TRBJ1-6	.	TGTGCCAGCAGCTTTGGTCTCCGCGGAAGCTCCTATAATTCACCCCTCCACTTT	CASSFGLRGSSYNSPLHF
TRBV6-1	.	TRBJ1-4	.	TGTGCCAGCAGTGAAGGAACAGGGAATCTCGCGAAAAAACTGTTTTTT	CASSEGTGNLAKKLFF
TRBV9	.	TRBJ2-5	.	TGTGCCAGCAGCGTAGGTTCCGACCCTTCTTGGGAGACCCAGTACTTC	CASSVGSDPSWETQYF
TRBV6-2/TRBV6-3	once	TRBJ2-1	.	TGTGCCAGCAGCAGTAGTCATGAGCAGTTCTTC	CASSSSHEQFF
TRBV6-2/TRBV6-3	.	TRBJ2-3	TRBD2	TGTGCCAGCAGCCCGACTAGCGGGGGGGCAGATACGCAGTATTTT	CASSPTSGGADTQYF
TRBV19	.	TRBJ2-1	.	TGTGCCAGTAGTATAATGCCGAGAATATCGAACAATGAGCAGTTCTTC	CASSIMPRISNNEQFF
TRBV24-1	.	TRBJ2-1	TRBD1	TGTGCCACCGCAACAGGGGGCGTAAAAAATGAGCAGTTCTTC	CATATGGVKNEQFF
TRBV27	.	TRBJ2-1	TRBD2	TGTGCCAGCATGGCGGGGGGATACAATGAGCAGTTCTTC	CASMAGGYNEQFF
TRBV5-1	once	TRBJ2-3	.	TGCGCCAGCAGCCTCGGCCTGGCGGATACGCAGTATTTT	CASSLGLADTQYF
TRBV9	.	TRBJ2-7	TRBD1	TGTGCCAGCAGCGTAGGGGGACAGAGCTACGAGCAGTACTTC	CASSVGGQSYEQYF
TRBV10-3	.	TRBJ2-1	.	TGTGCCATCAGTGACCCTCTAGGGCTCTCCTACAATGAGCAGTTCTTC	CAISDPLGLSYNEQFF